This TCR beta chain emerged from a study of glioma-infiltrating T cells after dendritic cell vaccination. Study at large: Treatment, given 2003 to 2012, was autologous tumor lysate-pulsed dendritic cell vaccination.

The immunoSEQ assay amplified TCRB CDR3 from up to roughly 2 ug DNA. Libraries were prepared by immunoSEQ multiplex PCR; TCRdb keeps only in-frame clonotypes and omits some of them. The sample has about 67,000 clones, approximately 80% seen once. Germline-derived CDR1 and CDR2 are SGHTA and FQGTGA. The CDR3 is 17 residues long. V dropped 5 bases and J dropped 0 bases, with 16 bases sitting between them. Findings of the study overall: No direct clonality-survival link was found; a diverse polyclonal response may matter.

Points on this clone: What it binds is unknown.

The source of this sequence is a human donor with glioblastoma. V and J are TRBV7-3 and TRBJ2-2; a weak D match, TRBD1 (6 bases). The specimen was blood, collected before dendritic cell vaccination. The CDR3 DNA sequence: TGTGCCAGCAGCCGCCAAGCCGGGACAACGAACACCGGGGAGCTGTTTTTT. Protein: CASSRQAGTTNTGELFF. Looking up the rest from reference TRBV7-3 and TRBJ2-2 gives the full variable domain: GAGVSQTPSNKVTEKGKYVELRCDPISGHTALYWYRQSLGQGPEFLIYFQGTGAADDSGLPNDRFFAVRPEGSVSTLKIQRTERGDSAVYLCASSRQAGTTNTGELFFGEGSRLTVL.